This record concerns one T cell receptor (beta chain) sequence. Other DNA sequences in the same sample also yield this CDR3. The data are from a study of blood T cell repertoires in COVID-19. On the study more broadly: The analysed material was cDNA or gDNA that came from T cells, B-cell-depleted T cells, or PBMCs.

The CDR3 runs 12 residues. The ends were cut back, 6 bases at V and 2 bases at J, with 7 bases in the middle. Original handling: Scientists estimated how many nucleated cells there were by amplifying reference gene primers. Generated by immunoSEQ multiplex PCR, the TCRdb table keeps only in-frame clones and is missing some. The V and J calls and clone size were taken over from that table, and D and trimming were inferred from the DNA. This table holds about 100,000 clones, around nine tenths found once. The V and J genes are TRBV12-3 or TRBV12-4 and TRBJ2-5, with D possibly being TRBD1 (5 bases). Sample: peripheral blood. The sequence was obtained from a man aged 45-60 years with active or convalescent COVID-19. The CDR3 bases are TGTGCCAGCAGCCGACAGCAAGAGACCCAGTACTTC. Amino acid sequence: CASSRQQETQYF.